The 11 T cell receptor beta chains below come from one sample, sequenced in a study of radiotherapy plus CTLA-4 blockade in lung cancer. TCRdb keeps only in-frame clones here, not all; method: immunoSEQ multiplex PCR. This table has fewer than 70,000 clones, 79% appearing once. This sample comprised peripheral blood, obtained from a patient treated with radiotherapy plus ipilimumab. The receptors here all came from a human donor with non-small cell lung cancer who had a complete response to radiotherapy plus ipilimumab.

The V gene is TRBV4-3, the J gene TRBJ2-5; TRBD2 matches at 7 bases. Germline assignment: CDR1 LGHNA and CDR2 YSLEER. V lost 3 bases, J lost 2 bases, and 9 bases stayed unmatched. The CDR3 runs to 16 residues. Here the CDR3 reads CASSQLTSSFQETQYF. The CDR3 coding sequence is TGCGCCAGCAGCCAGTTGACTAGCAGTTTTCAAGAGACCCAGTACTTC.

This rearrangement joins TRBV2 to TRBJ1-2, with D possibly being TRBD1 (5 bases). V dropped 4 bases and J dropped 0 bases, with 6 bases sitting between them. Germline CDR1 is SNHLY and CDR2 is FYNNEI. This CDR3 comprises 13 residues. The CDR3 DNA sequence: TGTGCCAGCAGTGCCAGGGCTAACTATGGCTACACCTTC. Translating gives CASSARANYGYTF. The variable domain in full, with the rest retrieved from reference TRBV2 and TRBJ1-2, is EPEVTQTPSHQVTQMGQEVILRCVPISNHLYFYWYRQILGQKVEFLVSFYNNEISEKSEIFDDQFSVERPDGSNFTLKIRSTKLEDSAMYFCASSARANYGYTFGSGTRLTVV.

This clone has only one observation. CDR3 nucleotides: TGTGCCAGCAGTTCTTCTACAGATACGCAGTATTTT. It is translated as CASSSSTDTQYF. The J gene is TRBJ2-3, the V gene TRBV6-5, with D unresolved. The germline CDR1 and CDR2 sequences are MNHEY and SVGAGI. The CDR3 length is 12 residues. Trimming stripped 4 bases from V and 3 bases from J, with 5 bases between.

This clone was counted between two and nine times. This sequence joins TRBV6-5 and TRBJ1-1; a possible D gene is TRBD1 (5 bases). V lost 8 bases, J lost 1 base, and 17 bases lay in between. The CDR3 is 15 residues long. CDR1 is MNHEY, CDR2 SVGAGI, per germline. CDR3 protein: CASLKSGLSNTEAFF. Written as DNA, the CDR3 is TGTGCCAGCCTAAAATCAGGGCTCTCGAACACTGAAGCTTTCTTT.

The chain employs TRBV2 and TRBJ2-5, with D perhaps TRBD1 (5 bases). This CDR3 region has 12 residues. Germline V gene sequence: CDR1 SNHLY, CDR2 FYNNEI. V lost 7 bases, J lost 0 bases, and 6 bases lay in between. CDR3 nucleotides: TGTGCCAGCACCAGGGACCAAGAGACCCAGTACTTC. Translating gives CASTRDQETQYF.

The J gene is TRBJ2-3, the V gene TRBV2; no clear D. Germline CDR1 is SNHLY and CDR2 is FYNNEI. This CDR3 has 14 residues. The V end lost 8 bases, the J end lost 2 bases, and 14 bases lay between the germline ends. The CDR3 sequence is CASFPTFTTDTQYF. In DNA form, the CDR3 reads TGTGCCAGCTTCCCGACATTCACCACAGATACGCAGTATTTT.

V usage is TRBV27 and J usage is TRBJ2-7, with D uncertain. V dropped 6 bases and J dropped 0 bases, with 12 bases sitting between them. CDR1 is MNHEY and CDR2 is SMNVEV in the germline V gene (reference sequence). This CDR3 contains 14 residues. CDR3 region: CASSPASISYEQYF. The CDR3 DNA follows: TGTGCCAGCAGCCCGGCGTCGATCTCCTACGAGCAGTACTTC.

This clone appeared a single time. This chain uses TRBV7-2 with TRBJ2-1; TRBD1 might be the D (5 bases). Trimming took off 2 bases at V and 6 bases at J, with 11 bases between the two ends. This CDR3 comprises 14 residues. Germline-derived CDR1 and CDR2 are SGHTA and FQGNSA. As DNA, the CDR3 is TGTGCCAGCAGCTTACAGGGATTGATCAATGAGCAGTTCTTC. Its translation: CASSLQGLINEQFF.

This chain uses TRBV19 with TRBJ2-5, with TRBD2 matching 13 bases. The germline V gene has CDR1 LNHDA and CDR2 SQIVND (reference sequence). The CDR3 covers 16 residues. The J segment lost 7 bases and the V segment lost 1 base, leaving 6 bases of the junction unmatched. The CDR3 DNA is TGTGCCAGTAGTATAGGGACTAGCGGGAGAGGCGGGACCCAGTACTTC. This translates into CASSIGTSGRGGTQYF. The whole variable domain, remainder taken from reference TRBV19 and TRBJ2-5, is DGGITQSPKYLFRKEGQNVTLSCEQNLNHDAMYWYRQDPGQGLRLIYYSQIVNDFQKGDIAEGYSVSREKKESFPLTVTSAQKNPTAFYLCASSIGTSGRGGTQYFGPGTRLLVL.

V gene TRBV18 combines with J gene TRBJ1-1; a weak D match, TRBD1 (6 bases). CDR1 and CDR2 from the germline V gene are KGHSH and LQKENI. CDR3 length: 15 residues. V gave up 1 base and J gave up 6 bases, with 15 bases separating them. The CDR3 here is CASSPRPGEGAEAFF. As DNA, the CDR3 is TGTGCCAGCTCACCACGGCCCGGGGAGGGGGCTGAAGCTTTCTTT.

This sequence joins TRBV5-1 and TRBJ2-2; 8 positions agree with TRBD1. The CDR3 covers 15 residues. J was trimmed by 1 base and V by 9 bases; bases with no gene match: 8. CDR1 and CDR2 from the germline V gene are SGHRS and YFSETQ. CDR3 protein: CATRPGTGNTGELFF. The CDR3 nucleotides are TGCGCCACCCGGCCCGGGACAGGGAACACCGGGGAGCTGTTTTTT.